This record concerns one TCR beta chain sequence. The sample originates from a study of chemoradiotherapy in HPV16-positive cancers. Method: immunoSEQ multiplex PCR; TCRdb's copy keeps in-frame clones and lacks some. This repertoire shows thousands of clones, around 70% found once; its top ten account for approximately 31%. The CDR3 has 16 amino acids. With 4 bases clipped from V and 3 bases from J, the junction kept 8 bases outside the gene matches. Germline CDR1 is SGHTA and CDR2 is FQGNSA. This chain joins TRBV7-2 and TRBJ2-1; 8 bases map to TRBD2. Collection took place from a patient who underwent chemoradiotherapy. The receptor's source is a human donor with HPV-associated anogenital cancer. The CDR3 is CASSSQRLASYNEQFF. The CDR3 DNA sequence: TGTGCCAGCAGCTCCCAACGACTAGCGAGCTACAATGAGCAGTTCTTC.